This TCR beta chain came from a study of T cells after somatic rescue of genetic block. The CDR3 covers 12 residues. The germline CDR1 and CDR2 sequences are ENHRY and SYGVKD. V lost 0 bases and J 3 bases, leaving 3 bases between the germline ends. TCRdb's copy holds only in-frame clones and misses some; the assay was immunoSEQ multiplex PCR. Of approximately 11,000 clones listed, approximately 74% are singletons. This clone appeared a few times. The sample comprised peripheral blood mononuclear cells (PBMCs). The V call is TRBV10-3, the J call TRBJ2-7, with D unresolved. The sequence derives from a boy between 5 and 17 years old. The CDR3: CAISESSYEQYF. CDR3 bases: TGTGCCATCAGTGAGTCAAGCTACGAGCAGTACTTC.